The T cell receptor beta chain under discussion was sequenced for a study of blood T cell repertoires in COVID-19. The CDR3 loop spans 14 amino acids. The germline CDR1 and CDR2 sequences are GTSNPN and SVGIG (reference sequence). Trimming cost V 1 base and J 4 bases, with 10 bases left between them. The assay was immunoSEQ multiplex PCR, and TCRdb's table has in-frame clones only and misses some. The data contain 250,000 to 300,000 clones, around 85% of them singletons. This clone was seen just once. This TCR came from a woman in her 70s with acute or convalescent COVID-19. The rearrangement links TRBV30 to TRBJ2-2, with D possibly being TRBD2 (6 bases). Material: peripheral blood. CDR3 region: CAWSAGLPTGELFF. The CDR3 bases are TGTGCCTGGAGTGCGGGACTCCCCACCGGGGAGCTGTTTTTT.